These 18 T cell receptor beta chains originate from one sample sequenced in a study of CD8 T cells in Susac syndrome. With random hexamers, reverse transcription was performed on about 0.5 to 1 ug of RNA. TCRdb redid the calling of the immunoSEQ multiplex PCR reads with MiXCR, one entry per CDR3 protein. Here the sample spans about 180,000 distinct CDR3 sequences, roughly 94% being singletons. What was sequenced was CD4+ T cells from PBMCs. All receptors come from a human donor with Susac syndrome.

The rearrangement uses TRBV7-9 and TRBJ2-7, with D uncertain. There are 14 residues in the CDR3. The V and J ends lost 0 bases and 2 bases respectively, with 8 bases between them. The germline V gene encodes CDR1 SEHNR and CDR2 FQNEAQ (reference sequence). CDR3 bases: TGTGCCAGCAGCTTAGCGGCAGGCCCCTACGAGCAGTACTTC. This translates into CASSLAAGPYEQYF.

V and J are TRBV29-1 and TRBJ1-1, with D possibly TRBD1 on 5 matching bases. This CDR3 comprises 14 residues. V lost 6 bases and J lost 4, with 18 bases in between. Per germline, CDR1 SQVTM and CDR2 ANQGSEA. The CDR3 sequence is CSVRQGTLLTEAFF. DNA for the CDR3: TGCAGCGTGCGCCAAGGGACTCTTCTCACTGAAGCTTTCTTT.

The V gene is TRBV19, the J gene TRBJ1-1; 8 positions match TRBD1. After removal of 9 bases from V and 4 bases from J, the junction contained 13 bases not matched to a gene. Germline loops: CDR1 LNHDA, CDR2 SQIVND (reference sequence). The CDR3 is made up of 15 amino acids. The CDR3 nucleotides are TGTGCCAGCCTCCGACAGGGGCATCGACCCACTGAAGCTTTCTTT. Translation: CASLRQGHRPTEAFF.

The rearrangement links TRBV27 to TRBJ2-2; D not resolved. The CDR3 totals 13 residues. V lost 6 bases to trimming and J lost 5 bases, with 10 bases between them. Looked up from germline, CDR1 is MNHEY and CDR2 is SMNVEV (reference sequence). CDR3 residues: CASSSSGTGELFF. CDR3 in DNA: TGTGCCAGCAGCTCCTCCGGAACCGGGGAGCTGTTTTTT.

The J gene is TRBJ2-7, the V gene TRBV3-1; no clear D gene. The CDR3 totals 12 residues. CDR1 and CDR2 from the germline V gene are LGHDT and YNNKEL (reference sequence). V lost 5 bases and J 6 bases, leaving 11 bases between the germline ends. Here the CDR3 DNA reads TGTGCCAGCAGCTCCCCAGCCTTCGAGCAGTACTTC. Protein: CASSSPAFEQYF.

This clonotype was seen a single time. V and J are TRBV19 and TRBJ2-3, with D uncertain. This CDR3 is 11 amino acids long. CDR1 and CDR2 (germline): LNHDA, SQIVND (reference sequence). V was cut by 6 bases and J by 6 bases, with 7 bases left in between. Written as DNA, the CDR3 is TGTGCCAGTAGGGAGTGGGATACGCAGTATTTT. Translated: CASREWDTQYF.

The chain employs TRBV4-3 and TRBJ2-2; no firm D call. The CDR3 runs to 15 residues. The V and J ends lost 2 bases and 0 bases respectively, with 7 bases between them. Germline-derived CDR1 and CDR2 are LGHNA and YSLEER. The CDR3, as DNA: TGCGCCAGCAGCCAATTTCGGGCGAACACCGGGGAGCTGTTTTTT. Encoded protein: CASSQFRANTGELFF.

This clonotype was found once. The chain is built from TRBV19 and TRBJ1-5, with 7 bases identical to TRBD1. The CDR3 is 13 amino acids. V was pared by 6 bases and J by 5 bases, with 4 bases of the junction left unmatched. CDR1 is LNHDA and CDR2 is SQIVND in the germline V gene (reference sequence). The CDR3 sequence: CASRRQGYQPQHF. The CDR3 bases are TGTGCCAGTAGGAGACAGGGTTATCAGCCCCAGCATTTT.

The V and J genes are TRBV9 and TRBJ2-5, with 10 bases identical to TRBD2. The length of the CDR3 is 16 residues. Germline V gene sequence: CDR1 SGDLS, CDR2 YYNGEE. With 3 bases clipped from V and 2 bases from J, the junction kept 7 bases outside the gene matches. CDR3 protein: CASSELAGFGQETQYF. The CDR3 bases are TGTGCCAGCAGCGAACTAGCGGGATTTGGTCAAGAGACCCAGTACTTC. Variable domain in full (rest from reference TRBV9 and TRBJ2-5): DSGVTQTPKHLITATGQRVTLRCSPRSGDLSVYWYQQSLDQGLQFLIQYYNGEERAKGNILERFSAQQFPDLHSELNLSSLELGDSALYFCASSELAGFGQETQYFGPGTRLLVL.

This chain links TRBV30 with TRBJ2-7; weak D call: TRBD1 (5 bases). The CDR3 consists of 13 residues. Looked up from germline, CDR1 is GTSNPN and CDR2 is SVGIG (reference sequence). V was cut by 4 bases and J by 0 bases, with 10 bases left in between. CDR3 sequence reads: CAWTQGHSYEQYF. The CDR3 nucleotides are TGTGCCTGGACCCAGGGCCACTCCTACGAGCAGTACTTC.

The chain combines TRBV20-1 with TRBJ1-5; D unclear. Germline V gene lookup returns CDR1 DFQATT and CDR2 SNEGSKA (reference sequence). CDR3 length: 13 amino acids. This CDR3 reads CSASRGQNQPQHF. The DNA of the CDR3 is TGCAGCGCCTCCAGAGGGCAGAATCAGCCCCAGCATTTT.

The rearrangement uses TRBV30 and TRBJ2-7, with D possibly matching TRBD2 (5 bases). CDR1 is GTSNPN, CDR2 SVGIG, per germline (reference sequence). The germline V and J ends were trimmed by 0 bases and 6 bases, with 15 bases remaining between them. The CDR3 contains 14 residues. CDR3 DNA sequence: TGTGCCTGGAGTGTGCCCCCTCAACGGGGCGAGCAGTACTTC. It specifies CAWSVPPQRGEQYF.

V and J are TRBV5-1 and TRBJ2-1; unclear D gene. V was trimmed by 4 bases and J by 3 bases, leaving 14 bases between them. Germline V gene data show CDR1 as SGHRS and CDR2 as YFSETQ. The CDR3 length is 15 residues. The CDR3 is CASSTGPNLYNEQFF. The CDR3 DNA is TGCGCCAGCAGCACGGGTCCAAACCTCTACAATGAGCAGTTCTTC.

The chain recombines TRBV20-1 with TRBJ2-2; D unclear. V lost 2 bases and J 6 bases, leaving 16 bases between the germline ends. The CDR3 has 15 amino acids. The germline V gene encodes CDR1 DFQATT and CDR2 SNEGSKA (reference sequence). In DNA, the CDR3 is TGCAGTGCTAGAACCTTCGGTACTCTTGCCGGGGAGCTGTTTTTT. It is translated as CSARTFGTLAGELFF.

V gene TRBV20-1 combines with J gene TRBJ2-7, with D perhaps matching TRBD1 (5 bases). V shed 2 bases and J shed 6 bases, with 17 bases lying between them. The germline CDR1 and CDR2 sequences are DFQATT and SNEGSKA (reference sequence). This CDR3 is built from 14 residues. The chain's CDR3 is CSARMAGYSSEQYF. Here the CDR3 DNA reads TGCAGTGCTAGAATGGCAGGGTACTCGAGCGAGCAGTACTTC.

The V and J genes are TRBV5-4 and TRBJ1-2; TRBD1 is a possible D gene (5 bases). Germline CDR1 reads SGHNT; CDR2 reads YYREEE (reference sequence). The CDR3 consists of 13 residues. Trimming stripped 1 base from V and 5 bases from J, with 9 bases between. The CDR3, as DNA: TGTGCCAGCAGCTTGCTACAGGAGTATGGCTACACCTTC. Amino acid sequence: CASSLLQEYGYTF.

CDR3 sequence: CASSLIAGSGEQYF. CDR3 sequence (DNA): TGCGCCAGCAGCCTTATAGCGGGATCAGGCGAGCAGTACTTC. The chain recombines TRBV4-3 with TRBJ2-7, with TRBD2 matching 8 bases. The CDR3 is 14 amino acids. The V and J ends lost 4 bases and 6 bases, in that order; junction bases with no gene match: 8. Germline CDR1 reads LGHNA; CDR2 reads YSLEER.

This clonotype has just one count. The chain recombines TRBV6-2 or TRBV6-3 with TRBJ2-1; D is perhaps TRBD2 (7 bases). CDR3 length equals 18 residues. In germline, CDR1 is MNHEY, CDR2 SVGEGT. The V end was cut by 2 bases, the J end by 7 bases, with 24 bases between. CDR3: CASSYDAGAGVDLNEQFF. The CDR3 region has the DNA TGTGCCAGCAGTTACGACGCAGGGGCGGGAGTTGATCTAAATGAGCAGTTCTTC.